Described below is a single T cell receptor beta chain sequence and its context. At one of its ends the junction is not consistent with the germline gene, which may arise from a read error. The source of the sample is a study of tumor-infiltrating lymphocytes in primary liver carcinoma. Unsorted bulk tissue, roughly 20-32 mg of it, served as the source for co-extraction of RNA and DNA. The CDR3 length is 16 residues. From germline, CDR1 is SGHRS and CDR2 YFSETQ. Starting from approximately 0.45 ug of total RNA, TCR beta cDNA was produced with a primer in the constant region. Three rounds of nested multiplex PCR with slightly modified ARM-PCR produced TCR beta libraries. Both of the initial two PCR rounds ran for approximately 11 cycles and employed TRBV1-TRBV30 forward primers alongside a C-beta reverse primer. MiXCR was run by TCRdb on the multiplex PCR reads, yielding one entry per CDR3 protein. The repertoire holds roughly 200,000 distinct CDR3 sequences, around 85% seen once, with 15% to 20% in the top ten.

The chain recombines TRBV5-1 with TRBJ2-1; 11 nucleotides line up with TRBD2. This TCR came from a man aged 40-49 years with primary liver carcinoma and hepatitis B virus infection. The sequenced sample consisted of tumor tissue from primary liver carcinoma. This CDR3 is CVSSAHLAGGINEQFF. The CDR3 DNA is TGCGTCAGCAGCGCCCACCTAGCGGGAGGAATCAATGAGCAGTTCTTC.